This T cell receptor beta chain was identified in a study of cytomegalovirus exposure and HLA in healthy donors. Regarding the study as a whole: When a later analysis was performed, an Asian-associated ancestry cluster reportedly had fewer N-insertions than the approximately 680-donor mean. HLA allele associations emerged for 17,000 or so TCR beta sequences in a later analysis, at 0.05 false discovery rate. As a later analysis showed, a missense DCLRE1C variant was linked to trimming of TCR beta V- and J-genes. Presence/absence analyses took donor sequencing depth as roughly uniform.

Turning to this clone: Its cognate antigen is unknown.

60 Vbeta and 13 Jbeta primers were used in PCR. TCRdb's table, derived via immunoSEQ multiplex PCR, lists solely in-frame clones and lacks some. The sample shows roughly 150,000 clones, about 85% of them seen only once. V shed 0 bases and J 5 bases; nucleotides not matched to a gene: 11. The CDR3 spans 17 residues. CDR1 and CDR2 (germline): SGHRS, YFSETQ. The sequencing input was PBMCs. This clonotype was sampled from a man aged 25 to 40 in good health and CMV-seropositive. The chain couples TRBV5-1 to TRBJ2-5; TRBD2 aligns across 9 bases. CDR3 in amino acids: CASSLAYSGRGRETQYF. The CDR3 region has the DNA TGCGCCAGCAGCTTGGCGTATAGCGGGAGAGGAAGGGAGACCCAGTACTTC.